This entry concerns a single T cell receptor beta chain. The data were taken from a study of regulatory T cells in long-lasting Graves disease. Building of the TCR beta libraries involved iRepertoire HTBI primers and Arm-PCR of CDR3 regions. TCRdb used MiXCR to reprocess the multiplex PCR reads, holding one entry per CDR3 protein. The data contain 350,000 to 450,000 distinct CDR3 sequences, roughly 21% of them seen just once; the ten biggest clones take up over 11%. Indicated time point: persistent/refractory GD, antithyroid drugs over 5 years with positive TRAb. The TCR library was made from RNA that had been extracted from PBMCs in TRIzol. Patient provenance is recorded as an endocrinology department in Xi'an, China. The TCR was taken from a female donor with Graves disease. The sequencing used peripheral blood mononuclear cells (PBMCs), collected when the disease was refractory, from a patient treated with antithyroid drugs.

CDR3 sequence (DNA): TGTGCCAGCAGCTTGGTCTTGCCCACAGATACGCAGTATTTT. This sequence encodes CASSLVLPTDTQYF. This sequence joins TRBV5-6 and TRBJ2-3; D gene unclear. The CDR3 runs 14 residues. Trimming stripped 0 bases from V and 2 bases from J, with 7 bases between. Germline lookup yields CDR1 SGHDT and CDR2 YYEEEE.